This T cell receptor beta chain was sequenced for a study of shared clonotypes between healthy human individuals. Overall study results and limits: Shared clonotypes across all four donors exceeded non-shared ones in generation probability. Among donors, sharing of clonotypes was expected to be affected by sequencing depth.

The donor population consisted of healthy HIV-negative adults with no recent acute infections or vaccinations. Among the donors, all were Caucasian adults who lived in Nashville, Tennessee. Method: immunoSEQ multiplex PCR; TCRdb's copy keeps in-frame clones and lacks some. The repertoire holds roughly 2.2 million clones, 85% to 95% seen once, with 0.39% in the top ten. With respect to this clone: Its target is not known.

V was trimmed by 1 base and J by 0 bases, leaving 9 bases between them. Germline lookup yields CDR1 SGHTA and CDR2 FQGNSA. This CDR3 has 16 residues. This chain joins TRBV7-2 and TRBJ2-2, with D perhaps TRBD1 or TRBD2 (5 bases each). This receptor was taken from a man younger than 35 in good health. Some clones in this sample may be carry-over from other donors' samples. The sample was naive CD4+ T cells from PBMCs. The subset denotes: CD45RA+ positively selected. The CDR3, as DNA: TGTGCCAGCAGCTTAGTAGGGACGTCGAACACCGGGGAGCTGTTTTTT. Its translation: CASSLVGTSNTGELFF.